This is a list of T cell receptor beta chains from one sample in a study of breast tumors, draining lymph nodes, adjacent tissues. Via MiXCR, TCRdb re-called the multiplex PCR reads, giving one row per CDR3 protein. This sample has about 140,000 distinct CDR3 sequences, with under 25% found just once. Sample: axillary lymph node tissue. The receptors were gathered from a female donor with breast cancer. Some clones in this sample may be carry-over from other donors' samples. Both conserved end residues are part of each CDR3. Fields, in order: D gene, J gene, V gene, clone size, CDR3 DNA, CDR3 protein. D genes are given only for firm matches. Clone size appears in some rows only: once, few, many, or a class for an expanded clone.

D gene: TRBD2
J gene: TRBJ2-1
V gene: TRBV20-1
clone size: many
CDR3 DNA: TGCAGTGCTAGTGGGACTAGCCCCAATGAGCAGTTCTTC
CDR3 protein: CSASGTSPNEQFF

D gene: TRBD1
J gene: TRBJ2-3
V gene: TRBV12-3/TRBV12-4
clone size: many
CDR3 DNA: TGTGCCAGCAGTACGACAGGGATTGGGGATACGCAGTATTTT
CDR3 protein: CASSTTGIGDTQYF

D gene: NA
J gene: TRBJ2-3
V gene: TRBV6-4
clone size: many
CDR3 DNA: TGTGCCAGCAGTGACCCAAAGGGGGGAACGCAGTATTTT
CDR3 protein: CASSDPKGGTQYF

D gene: TRBD1
J gene: TRBJ2-7
V gene: TRBV19
clone size: many
CDR3 DNA: TGTGCCACCGGGACAGGGGCCTACTACGAGCAGTACTTC
CDR3 protein: CATGTGAYYEQYF

D gene: NA
J gene: TRBJ2-5
V gene: TRBV3-1
clone size: NA
CDR3 DNA: TGTGCCAGCAGCCAAAACACCTTCCAAGAGACCCAGTACTTC
CDR3 protein: CASSQNTFQETQYF

D gene: NA
J gene: TRBJ2-5
V gene: TRBV28
clone size: few
CDR3 DNA: TGTGCCAGCAGTTTAAGCCCCTTGGAGCCAGGAGAGACCCAGTACTTC
CDR3 protein: CASSLSPLEPGETQYF

D gene: TRBD2
J gene: TRBJ2-5
V gene: TRBV7-2
clone size: many
CDR3 DNA: TGTGCCAGCAGCTCTCGACTAGCGGGTACCTCAGAGACCCAGTACTTC
CDR3 protein: CASSSRLAGTSETQYF

D gene: NA
J gene: TRBJ2-7
V gene: TRBV28
clone size: many
CDR3 DNA: TGTGCCAGCAGTTTAAACGTATACGAGCAGTACTTC
CDR3 protein: CASSLNVYEQYF

D gene: NA
J gene: TRBJ2-7
V gene: TRBV20-1
clone size: many
CDR3 DNA: TGCAGTGCCCTACGGTCATACTCCTACGAGCAGTACTTC
CDR3 protein: CSALRSYSYEQYF

D gene: TRBD1
J gene: TRBJ1-2
V gene: TRBV5-6
clone size: NA
CDR3 DNA: TGTGCCAGCAGCCGGGACAGCCCTGGCTACACCTTC
CDR3 protein: CASSRDSPGYTF

D gene: TRBD2
J gene: TRBJ2-5
V gene: TRBV6-1
clone size: many
CDR3 DNA: TGTGCCAGCAGTATCGTGACTAGCGTGATTCAAGAGACCCAGTACTTC
CDR3 protein: CASSIVTSVIQETQYF

D gene: NA
J gene: TRBJ1-6
V gene: TRBV25-1
clone size: many
CDR3 DNA: TGTGCCAGCAGTGAGGAACAGGGTCTGAATTCACCCCTCCACTTT
CDR3 protein: CASSEEQGLNSPLHF

D gene: NA
J gene: TRBJ2-1
V gene: TRBV5-8
clone size: NA
CDR3 DNA: TGTGCCAGCAGCCCCCTCCTAGATCCCTCCTACAATGAGCAGTTCTTC
CDR3 protein: CASSPLLDPSYNEQFF

D gene: TRBD2
J gene: TRBJ2-7
V gene: TRBV3-1
clone size: many
CDR3 DNA: TGTGCCAGCAGCCAAGGGGGACTAGCAGCAGACTCCGAGCAGTACTTC
CDR3 protein: CASSQGGLAADSEQYF

D gene: NA
J gene: TRBJ2-5
V gene: TRBV3-1
clone size: NA
CDR3 DNA: TGTGCCAGCAGCCAAGGTCAAGGGACTCGAAAGACCCAGTACTTC
CDR3 protein: CASSQGQGTRKTQYF

D gene: NA
J gene: TRBJ2-7
V gene: TRBV7-2
clone size: NA
CDR3 DNA: TGTGCCAGCAGCGCGGACCTGGGGGGCGAGCAGTACTTC
CDR3 protein: CASSADLGGEQYF

D gene: TRBD2
J gene: TRBJ2-2
V gene: TRBV7-3
clone size: many
CDR3 DNA: TGTGCCAGCAGCTTATATCCCCCCGAGGCGGGAGTGGGCACCGGGGAGCTGTTTTTT
CDR3 protein: CASSLYPPEAGVGTGELFF

D gene: TRBD1
J gene: TRBJ1-5
V gene: TRBV4-2
clone size: many
CDR3 DNA: TGTGCCAGCAGCCGAACCACAGGGGACTCGGGAGGACCCCAGCATTTT
CDR3 protein: CASSRTTGDSGGPQHF

D gene: TRBD1
J gene: TRBJ2-7
V gene: TRBV6-1
clone size: many
CDR3 DNA: TGTGCCAGCAGGGGACAGTCCTACGAGCAGTACTTC
CDR3 protein: CASRGQSYEQYF

D gene: TRBD1
J gene: TRBJ2-7
V gene: TRBV20-1
clone size: many
CDR3 DNA: TGCAGTGCTAGACGGGACAGGGGCCTTTACGAGCAGTACTTC
CDR3 protein: CSARRDRGLYEQYF

D gene: NA
J gene: TRBJ2-2
V gene: TRBV19
clone size: many
CDR3 DNA: TGTGCCAGTAGTATTGGGGTTGGGAGCACCGGGGAGCTGTTTTTT
CDR3 protein: CASSIGVGSTGELFF

D gene: TRBD2
J gene: TRBJ2-5
V gene: TRBV27
clone size: NA
CDR3 DNA: TGTGCCAGCAGTTCGTTAGCGGGAGCGAGGGAGACCCAGTACTTC
CDR3 protein: CASSSLAGARETQYF